The 29 T cell receptor beta chains listed next were all sequenced from one sample in a study of type 1 and type 2 diabetes patients. Amplification started from genomic DNA. A primer set of 30 forward and 13 reverse primers amplified the CDR3. TCRdb re-called the multiplex PCR reads through MiXCR, storing one row per CDR3 protein. Among more than 250,000 distinct CDR3 sequences, roughly 50% were seen once, and the ten largest hold around 15%. Sequenced input: peripheral blood mononuclear cells (PBMCs). All receptors derive from a man in his late teens or twenties with type 2 diabetes.

The chain carries TRBV20-1 and TRBJ2-3; no clear D gene. In germline, CDR1 is DFQATT, CDR2 SNEGSKA (reference sequence). This CDR3 comprises 15 residues. V was shortened by 2 bases and J by 0 bases, with 12 bases between the two germline ends. CDR3 region: CSARNPVGSTDTQYF. CDR3 DNA: TGCAGTGCTAGAAATCCCGTAGGGAGCACAGATACGCAGTATTTT.

The gene calls are TRBV7-2 and TRBJ1-2; 8 bases are shared with TRBD1. The length of the CDR3 is 14 residues. Trimming cost V 4 bases and J 7 bases; bases outside gene matches: 8. Germline CDR1 SGHTA, CDR2 FQGNSA. CDR3 region: CASSSQGQERGYTF. The DNA for the CDR3 is TGTGCCAGCAGCTCTCAGGGACAGGAACGTGGCTACACCTTC.

The rearrangement uses TRBV2 and TRBJ1-5; 7 nucleotides agree with TRBD1. The CDR3 has 13 amino acids. Looked up from germline, CDR1 is SNHLY and CDR2 is FYNNEI. Trimming at V came to 8 bases and at J to 5 bases, leaving 6 bases not matched to a gene. CDR3 amino acids: CASRQDRDQPQHF. CDR3 nucleotide sequence: TGTGCCAGCCGTCAAGACAGGGATCAGCCCCAGCATTTT.

The chain uses TRBV20-1 and TRBJ2-5; maybe TRBD1 (5 bases). CDR1 DFQATT and CDR2 SNEGSKA come from the germline V gene (reference sequence). Between the trimmed V and J ends, which lost 1 base and 2 bases, there was a span of 8 bases. The CDR3 runs to 13 residues. The CDR3 DNA reads as TGCAGTGCTAGAGGACAGCCACAAGAGACCCAGTACTTC. Protein: CSARGQPQETQYF.

V usage is TRBV2 and J usage is TRBJ2-5; D is perhaps TRBD2 (6 bases). Germline V gene data show CDR1 as SNHLY and CDR2 as FYNNEI. The length of the CDR3 is 13 residues. V lost 8 bases, J lost 2 bases, and 12 bases lay in between. Here the CDR3 DNA reads TGTGCCAGCGTGGGAGGCGAACAAGAGACCCAGTACTTC. Translating it yields CASVGGEQETQYF.

This chain connects TRBV20-1 to TRBJ2-7; 11 bases align to TRBD2. The J call may be faulty, since TRBJ2-1 better matches the DNA end. The CDR3 covers 17 residues. The V gene's germline CDR1 is DFQATT and CDR2 SNEGSKA (reference sequence). CDR3 region: CSARLGGGLAAFNEQFF. Written as DNA, the CDR3 is TGCAGTGCTAGACTGGGGGGGGGACTAGCGGCCTTCAATGAGCAGTTCTTC.

This clonotype was found a few times. CDR3 sequence: CASSGGQGGFDEQYF. CDR3 bases: TGTGCCAGCAGCGGTGGACAGGGGGGCTTTGACGAGCAGTACTTC. The chain couples TRBV9 to TRBJ2-7; 10 positions match TRBD1. V shed 3 bases and J 5 bases; nucleotides not matched to a gene: 8. Germline CDR1 is SGDLS and CDR2 is YYNGEE. There are 15 residues in the CDR3.

The chain is built from TRBV30 and TRBJ2-7; D might be TRBD1 (6 bases). V lost 3 bases, J lost 6 bases, and 15 bases lay in between. This CDR3 is built from 13 residues. CDR1 GTSNPN and CDR2 SVGIG come from the germline V gene (reference sequence). The CDR3 here is CAWRKQGPPEQYF. DNA for the CDR3: TGTGCCTGGAGAAAACAGGGTCCCCCCGAGCAGTACTTC. Together with reference TRBV30 and TRBJ2-7, the CDR3 gives the full variable domain: SQTIHQWPATLVQPVGSPLSLECTVEGTSNPNLYWYRQAAGRGLQLLFYSVGIGQISSEVPQNLSASRPQDRQFILSSKKLLLSDSGFYLCAWRKQGPPEQYFGPGTRLTVT.

This chain uses TRBV12-3 or TRBV12-4 with TRBJ2-7; no definite D call. V was pared by 0 bases and J by 9 bases, with 9 bases between. CDR3 length equals 12 residues. In nucleotides, the CDR3 is TGTGCCAGCAGTTTAGCTTCCGGTTGGCAGTACTTC. This gives the protein CASSLASGWQYF.

The chain recombines TRBV19 with TRBJ1-2; tentative D call: TRBD1 (5 bases). This CDR3 has 13 residues. V lost 3 bases and J 5 bases, leaving 10 bases between the germline ends. Germline assignment: CDR1 LNHDA and CDR2 SQIVND (reference sequence). DNA for the CDR3: TGTGCCAGTAGTATGGCCGGGGGGTATGGCTACACCTTC. Protein: CASSMAGGYGYTF.

The V and J genes are TRBV12-5 and TRBJ1-1; 7 bases fit TRBD1. CDR1 LGHNT and CDR2 FRNRAP come from the germline V gene. V shed 0 bases and J 4 bases; nucleotides not matched to a gene: 8. The CDR3 totals 16 residues. The CDR3 coding sequence is TGTGCTAGTGGTTTGGTATTGGGACAGCGAATCACTGAAGCTTTCTTT. Translation gives CASGLVLGQRITEAFF.

The rearrangement links TRBV7-2 to TRBJ2-3; no clear D. The CDR3 sequence is 15 residues long. The germline V and J ends were trimmed by 5 bases and 2 bases, with 14 bases remaining between them. CDR1 SGHTA and CDR2 FQGNSA come from the germline V gene. The chain's CDR3 is CASSPDSMDTDTQYF. Written as DNA, the CDR3 is TGTGCCAGCAGCCCCGACTCAATGGACACAGATACGCAGTATTTT.

The J gene is TRBJ2-3, the V gene TRBV5-1; the match to TRBD2 covers 9 bases. The V gene's germline CDR1 is SGHRS and CDR2 YFSETQ. CDR3 length: 17 residues. Trimming removed 0 bases from V and 6 bases from J; junction bases left unmatched: 11. The CDR3: CASSLGAGGSSGDTQYF. The CDR3 DNA is TGCGCCAGCAGCTTGGGCGCGGGAGGGTCTTCGGGGGATACGCAGTATTTT.

CDR3: CASSPTPETGFIYEQYF. The DNA for the CDR3 is TGTGCCAGCAGCCCGACCCCCGAGACAGGGTTCATTTACGAGCAGTACTTC. This chain links TRBV6-5 with TRBJ2-7; TRBD1 matches at 7 bases. This CDR3 is built from 17 residues. The V gene end was trimmed by 6 bases and the J gene end by 4 bases; junction bases not matched to a gene: 18. Germline CDR1 is MNHEY and CDR2 is SVGAGI.

Written as DNA, the CDR3 is TGCAGTGCTAGGGTAGGGGAGTCACCCCTCCACTTT. This gives the protein CSARVGESPLHF. This rearrangement joins TRBV20-1 to TRBJ1-6, with D perhaps matching TRBD1 (5 bases). This CDR3 is 12 amino acids long. Germline CDR1 is DFQATT and CDR2 is SNEGSKA (reference sequence). The V end was cut by 3 bases, the J end by 10 bases, with 10 bases between.

This chain joins TRBV7-9 and TRBJ1-1; D gene ambiguous. CDR1 and CDR2 from the germline V gene are SEHNR and FQNEAQ (reference sequence). There are 18 residues in the CDR3. The ends were cut back, 1 base at V and 4 bases at J, with 22 bases in the middle. This CDR3 is CASSLVLSWGSGGTEAFF. The CDR3 coding sequence is TGTGCCAGCAGCTTAGTGTTATCCTGGGGTTCTGGAGGCACTGAAGCTTTCTTT.

The CDR3: CASTPVRGQGYGTQYF. CDR3 nucleotide sequence: TGTGCCAGCACCCCCGTTCGCGGACAGGGGTATGGGACCCAGTACTTC. V gene TRBV28 combines with J gene TRBJ2-5, with 9 bases identical to TRBD1. From germline, CDR1 is MDHEN and CDR2 SYDVKM. This CDR3 has 16 residues. Trimming removed 7 bases from V and 7 bases from J; junction bases left unmatched: 16.

V is TRBV19 and J is TRBJ2-7, with D possibly matching TRBD2 (5 bases). Gene TRBJ2-5 matches the end of the DNA better, so the J call may be wrong. The CDR3 has 14 amino acids. CDR1 and CDR2 from the germline V gene are LNHDA and SQIVND (reference sequence). The CDR3 nucleotides read TGTGCCAGTAGCAGCGGCCCAGATCAGGAGACCCAGTACTTC. Its protein is CASSSGPDQETQYF.

This clonotype has at least ten counts. The J gene is TRBJ2-7, the V gene TRBV7-2; a possible D gene is TRBD1 (6 bases). Trimming stripped 7 bases from V and 7 bases from J, with 20 bases between. This CDR3 is built from 14 residues. CDR1 and CDR2 from the germline V gene are SGHTA and FQGNSA. The CDR3 DNA follows: TGTGCCAGCACGGCCACAGGGCTGTGGGGTGAGCAGTACTTC. Its translation: CASTATGLWGEQYF.

V gene TRBV5-1 combines with J gene TRBJ1-3; 8 bases fit TRBD1. CDR3 length: 15 residues. Unmatched junction bases numbered 3, after V lost 0 bases and J lost 4 bases. CDR1 is SGHRS and CDR2 is YFSETQ in the germline V gene. The CDR3 DNA reads as TGCGCCAGCAGCTTGGTCAGGGGGCAAGGAAACACCATATATTTT. Residues: CASSLVRGQGNTIYF.

The chain carries TRBV25-1 and TRBJ2-5; 7 nucleotides line up with TRBD1. The V gene end was trimmed by 7 bases and the J gene end by 1 base; junction bases not matched to a gene: 9. The CDR3 sequence is 15 residues long. Germline loops: CDR1 MGHDK, CDR2 SYGVNS. CDR3 DNA sequence: TGTGCCAGCAAGAACATGGGGACAGCCCAAGAGACCCAGTACTTC. As protein: CASKNMGTAQETQYF.

The chain uses TRBV12-3 or TRBV12-4 and TRBJ1-1, with a possible D match to TRBD1 (6 bases). V was cut by 6 bases and J by 1 base, with 12 bases left in between. This CDR3 contains 14 residues. The CDR3 loop reads CASRGGGGNTEAFF. Written as DNA, the CDR3 is TGTGCCAGCAGGGGAGGGGGGGGGAACACTGAAGCTTTCTTT.

This chain links TRBV19 with TRBJ2-6; a possible D gene is TRBD1 (6 bases). The CDR3 is 19 amino acids. Germline V gives CDR1 LNHDA, CDR2 SQIVND (reference sequence). V was shortened by 5 bases and J by 2 bases, with 22 bases between the two germline ends. As DNA, the CDR3 is TGTGCCAGTAGTCCCATCTCCGGGACATTGGGTCCTGGGGCCAACGTCCTGACTTTC. It yields the protein CASSPISGTLGPGANVLTF.

This rearrangement joins TRBV7-9 to TRBJ2-7; D call uncertain. The CDR3 runs 11 residues. The germline V gene has CDR1 SEHNR and CDR2 FQNEAQ (reference sequence). V was trimmed by 1 base and J by 6 bases, leaving 4 bases between them. This chain's CDR3 is CASSLESEQYF. DNA of the CDR3: TGTGCCAGCAGCTTAGAGTCCGAGCAGTACTTC.

As regards this clonotype: An end of the junction does not agree with germline; a read error may underlie this. The V and J genes are TRBV10-3 and TRBJ2-6; the D is unclear. The CDR3 is made up of 16 amino acids. Per germline, CDR1 ENHRY and CDR2 SYGVKD. CDR3 nucleotides: TGTGCCAGCAGTTACTTCGACTCCTCTGGGGCCAACGTCCTGACTTTC. Translation: CASSYFDSSGANVLTF.

This chain links TRBV10-3 with TRBJ2-2; D may be TRBD2 (6 bases). CDR1 and CDR2 (germline): ENHRY, SYGVKD. The CDR3 sequence is 16 residues long. The V end was cut by 10 bases, the J end by 1 base, with 19 bases between. In nucleotides, the CDR3 is TGTGCCAGCAGCTACTCCCCGGGGGTGAACACCGGGGAGCTGTTTTTT. It yields the protein CASSYSPGVNTGELFF.

This chain connects TRBV7-3 to TRBJ1-2, with D unresolved. V lost 3 bases, J lost 7 bases, and 15 bases lay in between. The CDR3 has 14 amino acids. The germline V gene encodes CDR1 SGHTA and CDR2 FQGTGA. As DNA, the CDR3 is TGTGCCAGCAGCTTGGCAATGCCGACCACTGGCTACACCTTC. Encoded protein: CASSLAMPTTGYTF.

The J gene is TRBJ2-7, the V gene TRBV20-1; no definite D call. There are 13 residues in the CDR3. V lost 0 bases to trimming and J lost 2 bases, with 8 bases between them. The germline V gene has CDR1 DFQATT and CDR2 SNEGSKA (reference sequence). Here the CDR3 reads CSARDELTYEQYF. The DNA for the CDR3 is TGCAGTGCTAGAGACGAGTTAACCTACGAGCAGTACTTC.

Concerning this clonotype itself: This may come from a read error, since a much larger clone is one base off. The chain joins TRBV10-3 to TRBJ2-3; D is perhaps TRBD1 (5 bases). Germline V gene sequence: CDR1 ENHRY, CDR2 SYGVKD. This CDR3 region has 13 residues. Trimming left V 4 bases short and J 4 bases short, with 9 bases between. The CDR3 here is CAISGQSADTQYF. The DNA of the CDR3 is TGTGCCATCAGTGGACAGAGCGCAGATACGCAGTATTTT.